This TCR beta chain comes out of a study of cytotoxic CD8 clonotypes in ibrutinib-treated CLL. Study information: Specimens for response were gathered following a median approximately 12 months of therapy, spanning 6 to 36.

Produced via immunoSEQ multiplex PCR; TCRdb's table is partial and in-frame only. Here the sample spans 200,000 or so clones, 70% to 75% being singletons. The V gene's germline CDR1 is SGHVS and CDR2 FNYEAQ. The CDR3 has 14 amino acids. V was pared by 1 base and J by 2 bases, with 7 bases between. This sequence originates from a human donor with chronic lymphocytic leukemia. The chain combines TRBV7-6 with TRBJ2-3; either TRBD1 or TRBD2 may fit D (5 bases each). The specimen was PBMCs, collected after 12 months of ibrutinib treatment. The CDR3 bases are TGTGCCAGCAGCTTAGTCGGGACCACAGATACGCAGTATTTT. Its protein product is CASSLVGTTDTQYF. Full variable domain (missing parts from reference TRBV7-6 and TRBJ2-3): GAGVSQSPRYKVTKRGQDVALRCDPISGHVSLYWYRQALGQGPEFLTYFNYEAQQDKSGLPNDRFSAERPEGSISTLTIQRTEQRDSAMYRCASSLVGTTDTQYFGPGTRLTVL.